This TCR beta chain was recovered during a study of a mutant IDH1 vaccine in newly diagnosed glioma. Study background: Those enrolled had earlier been treated with radiotherapy, temozolomide, or both, mostly both.

Time point: week 23, last vaccination. Vaccination used 300 ug of mutant IDH1 20-mer peptide per dose, with topical imiquimod. Trimming cost V 5 bases and J 2 bases, with 6 bases left between them. Looked up from germline, CDR1 is GTSNPN and CDR2 is SVGIG (reference sequence). The length of the CDR3 is 12 residues. The table came from immunoSEQ multiplex PCR; TCRdb's copy has only in-frame clones and leaves some out. The table has over 50,000 clones, 75% to 90% seen once; the top ten hold about 14%. This clone appeared a few times. Its antigen is still unknown. Sample: PBMCs, taken from a glioma patient whose treatment included an IDH1 peptide vaccine. This TCR was recovered from a man younger than 35 with glioma. This chain joins TRBV30 and TRBJ1-4; D is unresolved. The CDR3 nucleotides are TGTGCCTGGTCAGAGACTAATGAAAAACTGTTTTTT. As protein: CAWSETNEKLFF.